The clone carrying this T cell receptor beta chain was counted a few times. Antigen: not known. This sample stems from a study of T cells in Graves' hyperthyroidism and ophthalmopathy. Template material for amplifying TCR beta CDR3 regions consisted of RNA transcripts. HTBI primers drove first-round RT-PCR of the TCR CDR3. One entry per CDR3 protein, called by TCRdb with MiXCR from the multiplex PCR reads. This sample carries 490,000 or so distinct CDR3 sequences, 20% to 25% of them seen once, and the ten largest clones take roughly 49%. This CDR3 is 16 amino acids long. V shed 5 bases, J shed 7 bases, and the junction held 11 bases outside the gene matches. Study findings and constraints: Blood also showed most of the thyroid clonotypes that were expanded above 0.001.

This receptor was identified in a woman in her 70s with Graves' ophthalmopathy. The sample consisted of blood. V usage is TRBV12-3 or TRBV12-4 and J usage is TRBJ1-5; 10 bases align to TRBD1. CDR3 loop: CASSDRFGQGVQPQHF. The CDR3 DNA sequence: TGTGCCAGCAGTGATCGATTTGGACAGGGGGTACAGCCCCAGCATTTT.